The text below deals with one T cell receptor beta chain. As yet, its antigen is unknown. RNA transcripts were the template for amplifying TCR beta CDR3 regions. HTBI primers were employed in a first-round RT-PCR of the TCR CDR3. TCRdb reanalysed the multiplex PCR reads using MiXCR and keeps one entry per CDR3 protein. The sample has 650,000 to 800,000 distinct CDR3 sequences, about 45% seen once; the top ten hold less than 9%. Germline lookup yields CDR1 SGHDN and CDR2 FVKESK. J was trimmed by 0 bases and V by 3 bases; bases with no gene match: 1. The CDR3 has 14 residues. The data stem from a study of T cells in Graves' hyperthyroidism and ophthalmopathy. Study outcomes and limitations: Blood also showed most of the thyroid clonotypes that were expanded above 0.001.

The sequencing sample was made of peripheral blood or thyroid tissue (not recorded which). The chain couples TRBV14 to TRBJ2-7; the match to TRBD2 covers 8 bases. This TCR was sampled from an adult man with Graves' disease, either hyperthyroidism or ophthalmopathy (not recorded which). CDR3 coding DNA: TGTGCCAGCAGCCACACTAGCGGCTCCTACGAGCAGTACTTC. Its protein is CASSHTSGSYEQYF.